The present T cell receptor beta chain was sequenced within a study of blood T cell repertoires in COVID-19. This table comes from immunoSEQ multiplex PCR, and its TCRdb copy is limited to in-frame clones, with some not included. The data show about 100,000 clones, 90% to 95% seen once. Germline loops: CDR1 MNHEY, CDR2 SMNVEV (reference sequence). This CDR3 region has 17 residues. The V end lost 2 bases, the J end lost 1 base, and 18 bases lay between the germline ends. The TCR originated in a man aged 55 to 70 with acute or convalescent COVID-19. Sequencing used peripheral blood. The chain couples TRBV27 to TRBJ2-7, with D perhaps TRBD1 (6 bases). Here the CDR3 reads CASSLGAVQGFSYEQYF. The CDR3 coding sequence is TGTGCCAGCAGTTTAGGAGCTGTACAGGGTTTTTCCTACGAGCAGTACTTC.